This T cell receptor beta chain originates from a study of T cell responses to AZD1222 COVID-19 vaccine. Broader study findings: No day 14 peak samples; only post-peak repertoires were characterized.

Concerning this clone: Its antigen remains unidentified.

Generated by immunoSEQ multiplex PCR, the TCRdb table keeps only in-frame clones and is missing some. Seen here are 77,000 or so clones, about 87% observed once, and the top ten hold approximately 19%. Germline CDR1 MDHEN, CDR2 SYDVKM. Trimming cost V 2 bases and J 2 bases, with 6 bases left between them. There are 13 residues in the CDR3. This material consisted of peripheral blood, taken on day 0 of AZD1222 vaccination. This sequence originates from an adult in good health. The rearrangement uses TRBV28 and TRBJ2-5, with D unresolved. For the CDR3, the DNA is TGTGCCAGCAGTTTAGGCAGACAAGAGACCCAGTACTTC. This encodes CASSLGRQETQYF.